The 27 T cell receptor beta chains below come from one sample, sequenced in a study of cytomegalovirus exposure and HLA in healthy donors. Researchers ran the PCR with 60 Vbeta and 13 Jbeta primers. Only in-frame clones appear in the TCRdb table, and some are missing; sequencing was by immunoSEQ multiplex PCR. Here the sample spans 42,000 or so clones, 50% being singletons. Sequencing input: PBMCs. These receptors originate from a human donor in good health.

The chain joins TRBV27 to TRBJ1-4; no firm D call. The CDR3 contains 14 residues. With 1 base removed from V and 3 bases from J, the gap between germline ends came to 6 bases. Germline V gene data show CDR1 as MNHEY and CDR2 as SMNVEV (reference sequence). The CDR3 coding sequence is TGTGCCAGCAGTTTATTCGTCCCTAATGAAAAACTGTTTTTT. This codes for CASSLFVPNEKLFF.

V is TRBV28 and J is TRBJ1-2; 12 nucleotides line up with TRBD1. CDR1 MDHEN and CDR2 SYDVKM come from the germline V gene. This CDR3 comprises 14 residues. V was clipped by 3 bases and J by 8 bases; unmatched bases: 4. CDR3 bases: TGTGCCAGCAGTTTGGGACAGGGGGCGCAAGGCTACACCTTC. It codes for CASSLGQGAQGYTF.

This chain connects TRBV14 to TRBJ2-3; 8 bases match TRBD1. The V and J ends lost 2 bases and 5 bases, in that order; junction bases with no gene match: 6. Germline CDR1 reads SGHDN; CDR2 reads FVKESK. The CDR3 runs to 15 residues. CDR3 region: CASSQLGTGEDTQYF. CDR3 bases: TGTGCCAGCAGCCAACTTGGGACAGGCGAAGATACGCAGTATTTT.

V gene TRBV5-8 combines with J gene TRBJ2-5, with 15 bases lining up with TRBD2. The CDR3 consists of 16 residues. V trimming: 4 bases; J trimming: 3 bases; junction bases outside the gene matches: 4. The germline V gene encodes CDR1 SGHTS and CDR2 YDEGEE. This CDR3 reads CASSMGLAGGEETQYF. CDR3 nucleotide sequence: TGTGCCAGCAGCATGGGACTAGCGGGAGGAGAAGAGACCCAGTACTTC. Variable domain in full (rest from reference TRBV5-8 and TRBJ2-5): EAGVTQSPTHLIKTRGQQATLRCSPISGHTSVYWYQQALGLGLQFLLWYDEGEERNRGNFPPRFSGRQFPNYSSELNVNALELEDSALYLCASSMGLAGGEETQYFGPGTRLLVL.

This clone came up once. This rearrangement joins TRBV4-3 to TRBJ2-2, with D possibly TRBD2 on 5 matching bases. This CDR3 contains 13 residues. Germline values: CDR1 LGHNA, CDR2 YSLEER. Trimming pared 0 bases from V and 8 bases from J, leaving 7 bases between. CDR3 sequence reads: CASSQDRRGELFF. The DNA for the CDR3 is TGCGCCAGCAGCCAAGATCGGAGGGGGGAGCTGTTTTTT.

Relative to its sample, this clone is medium-sized. This CDR3 is CASRKGRQRNEQFF. The CDR3 DNA reads as TGTGCCAGCAGGAAGGGCCGACAGAGGAATGAGCAGTTCTTC. The chain employs TRBV2 and TRBJ2-1, with D possibly matching TRBD1 (5 bases). V was trimmed by 6 bases and J by 7 bases, leaving 16 bases between them. This CDR3 has 14 residues. Germline assignment: CDR1 SNHLY and CDR2 FYNNEI.

The chain employs TRBV9 and TRBJ1-4; possible D gene TRBD1, 5 bases. Trimming cost V 0 bases and J 4 bases, with 10 bases left between them. The germline V gene has CDR1 SGDLS and CDR2 YYNGEE. This CDR3 is built from 15 residues. The CDR3 DNA follows: TGTGCCAGCAGCGTAGGGTGGGGGGGTAATGAAAAACTGTTTTTT. Translating it yields CASSVGWGGNEKLFF.

This clone was seen a handful of times. The chain couples TRBV19 to TRBJ2-7; D perhaps matches TRBD1 (6 bases). Trimming took 11 bases from V and 2 from J, leaving 25 bases between them. This CDR3 region has 16 residues. Germline assignment: CDR1 LNHDA and CDR2 SQIVND (reference sequence). The CDR3 loop reads CASHHRAGAIPYEQYF. The DNA for the CDR3 is TGTGCCTCACACCACAGGGCAGGTGCCATCCCCTACGAGCAGTACTTC.

The V call is TRBV6-5, the J call TRBJ2-5, with TRBD2 identical over 8 bases. Germline V gene lookup returns CDR1 MNHEY and CDR2 SVGAGI. There are 16 residues in the CDR3. The J segment lost 5 bases and the V segment lost 0 bases, leaving 8 bases of the junction unmatched. The DNA of the CDR3 is TGTGCCAGCAGTTACTCGGCCCGGGGGGGAGAGGAGACCCAGTACTTC. This codes for CASSYSARGGEETQYF.

The V and J genes are TRBV5-1 and TRBJ2-1; 7 positions match TRBD2. Trimming took 0 bases from V and 6 from J; bases not matched to a gene: 6. The CDR3 covers 15 residues. The germline CDR1 and CDR2 sequences are SGHRS and YFSETQ. The CDR3 DNA follows: TGCGCCAGCAGCTTGGCCCCAGCGGGGCGCAATGAGCAGTTCTTC. Its translation is CASSLAPAGRNEQFF.

The chain is built from TRBV7-2 and TRBJ2-1; TRBD2 agrees at 10 bases. Germline V gene lookup returns CDR1 SGHTA and CDR2 FQGNSA. The CDR3 spans 15 residues. With 5 bases clipped from V and 6 bases from J, the junction kept 7 bases outside the gene matches. The CDR3 DNA sequence: TGTGCCAGCAGCCCCAGAAGCGGGGGGGGCAATGAGCAGTTCTTC. This sequence encodes CASSPRSGGGNEQFF.

This clone was observed a handful of times. The chain recombines TRBV7-2 with TRBJ1-1; perhaps TRBD1 as D (6 bases). V was clipped by 3 bases and J by 1 base, with 12 bases between them. Per germline, CDR1 SGHTA and CDR2 FQGNSA. The CDR3 runs 15 residues. Here the CDR3 reads CASSFRTASNTEAFF. CDR3 bases: TGTGCCAGCAGCTTCCGGACAGCTTCGAACACTGAAGCTTTCTTT.

The chain is built from TRBV7-3 and TRBJ2-6; TRBD1 might be the D (6 bases). CDR1 and CDR2 (germline): SGHTA, FQGTGA. V lost 5 bases to trimming and J lost 0 bases, with 11 bases between them. The CDR3 contains 16 residues. The CDR3 loop is CASSAGTFSGANVLTF. In DNA, the CDR3 is TGTGCCAGCAGCGCCGGGACATTCTCTGGGGCCAACGTCCTGACTTTC.

This CDR3 reads CASSSGQYEQYF. The CDR3 coding sequence is TGTGCCAGCAGCTCAGGACAGTACGAGCAGTACTTC. This sequence joins TRBV7-9 and TRBJ2-7; a weak D match, TRBD1 (6 bases). The CDR3 extends over 12 amino acids. Trimming stripped 4 bases from V and 4 bases from J, with 8 bases between. In germline, CDR1 is SEHNR, CDR2 FQNEAQ (reference sequence).

Concerning this clone: Compared with germline, one end of the junction differs, possibly owing to a read error. The same CDR3 can be traced to other DNA sequences in this sample. V usage is TRBV5-6 and J usage is TRBJ1-2, with TRBD1 as a possible D gene (6 bases). Germline loops: CDR1 SGHDT, CDR2 YYEEEE. CDR3 length equals 13 residues. CDR3 nucleotides: TGTGCCAGTAGCTTTCGGGGGGCTGGTGGCTACACCTTC. Translated: CASSFRGAGGYTF.

This chain uses TRBV7-2 with TRBJ2-7; TRBD2 aligns across 10 bases. V was clipped by 3 bases and J by 4 bases; unmatched bases: 9. This CDR3 contains 16 residues. The germline CDR1 and CDR2 sequences are SGHTA and FQGNSA. This CDR3 reads CASSFSSGSFEYEQYF. In DNA, the CDR3 is TGTGCCAGCAGCTTTTCTAGCGGGAGCTTTGAATACGAGCAGTACTTC.

The chain recombines TRBV4-1 with TRBJ1-6; 8 bases match TRBD1. The CDR3 is 15 residues long. V gave up 4 bases and J gave up 10 bases; unmatched junction bases: 9. CDR1 MGHRA and CDR2 YSYEKL come from the germline V gene. The CDR3 is CASSPEPGQESPLHF. Here the CDR3 DNA reads TGCGCCAGCAGCCCAGAACCGGGACAGGAATCACCCCTCCACTTT.

The chain recombines TRBV2 with TRBJ1-1, with D hard to call. V lost 5 bases, J lost 4 bases, and 8 bases lay in between. This CDR3 is built from 12 residues. Germline CDR1 and CDR2: SNHLY and FYNNEI. The CDR3 nucleotides are TGTGCCAGCAGTTCGACTTTCACTGAAGCTTTCTTT. Translated, it gives CASSSTFTEAFF. Combining the CDR3 with reference TRBV2 and TRBJ1-1 gives the whole variable domain EPEVTQTPSHQVTQMGQEVILRCVPISNHLYFYWYRQILGQKVEFLVSFYNNEISEKSEIFDDQFSVERPDGSNFTLKIRSTKLEDSAMYFCASSSTFTEAFFGQGTRLTVV.

This sequence joins TRBV7-2 and TRBJ1-5; D may be TRBD1 (6 bases). Germline V gene sequence: CDR1 SGHTA, CDR2 FQGNSA. V was shortened by 0 bases and J by 0 bases, with 15 bases between the two germline ends. This CDR3 contains 18 residues. The CDR3 loop is CASSLAPGTSLSNQPQHF. The CDR3 DNA follows: TGTGCCAGCAGCTTAGCACCCGGGACAAGCCTTAGCAATCAGCCCCAGCATTTT.

This chain links TRBV5-1 with TRBJ1-2; no firm D call. There are 16 residues in the CDR3. Germline V gene sequence: CDR1 SGHRS, CDR2 YFSETQ. V was shortened by 0 bases and J by 0 bases, with 12 bases between the two germline ends. Written as DNA, the CDR3 is TGCGCCAGCAGCTTGGTGACAAGCTCCCCTAACTATGGCTACACCTTC. Its translation is CASSLVTSSPNYGYTF.

The table lists this clone with a count of one. The chain recombines TRBV19 with TRBJ2-7; D is perhaps TRBD2 (6 bases). CDR1 is LNHDA and CDR2 is SQIVND in the germline V gene (reference sequence). CDR3 length: 15 residues. Trimming took 6 bases from V and 2 from J, leaving 17 bases between them. CDR3 in DNA: TGTGCCAGTAGCTACTTTAGCGGAGAGACCTACGAGCAGTACTTC. Protein: CASSYFSGETYEQYF.

This clone was counted between two and nine times. The gene calls are TRBV7-9 and TRBJ2-2; D unclear. CDR3 size: 13 residues. Germline-derived CDR1 and CDR2 are SEHNR and FQNEAQ (reference sequence). Trimming left V 3 bases short and J 7 bases short, with 9 bases between. The DNA of the CDR3 is TGTGCCAGCAGCTTGAGTGTCGGCGGGGAGCTGTTTTTT. Translating gives CASSLSVGGELFF.

The chain employs TRBV29-1 and TRBJ1-2; 9 positions match TRBD1. The germline CDR1 and CDR2 sequences are SQVTM and ANQGSEA. The CDR3 is 13 residues long. The J segment lost 6 bases and the V segment lost 7 bases, leaving 9 bases of the junction unmatched. The CDR3 here is CSGETGGSNGYTF. CDR3 bases: TGCAGCGGCGAGACAGGGGGATCGAATGGCTACACCTTC.

J is TRBJ1-5 and V is TRBV7-2, with D tentatively TRBD1 (6 bases). The CDR3 is made up of 18 amino acids. V was cut by 1 base and J by 0 bases, with 16 bases left in between. The germline gives CDR1 SGHTA, CDR2 FQGNSA. This CDR3 reads CASSLGQTGRYSNQPQHF. The DNA for the CDR3 is TGTGCCAGCAGCTTAGGACAGACAGGCCGATATAGCAATCAGCCCCAGCATTTT.

The chain carries TRBV19 and TRBJ1-1; D possibly corresponds to TRBD1 (5 bases). Deletions cut 0 bases from V and 10 bases from J, with 15 bases between. In germline, CDR1 is LNHDA, CDR2 SQIVND (reference sequence). The CDR3 sequence is 14 residues long. DNA of the CDR3: TGTGCCAGTAGTATAGATGTCAGCCCAAGGGGAGCTTTCTTT. It is translated as CASSIDVSPRGAFF.

This chain uses TRBV7-6 with TRBJ2-5; 7 bases fit TRBD1. The V gene's germline CDR1 is SGHVS and CDR2 FNYEAQ. CDR3 length: 14 residues. V was clipped by 6 bases and J by 5 bases; unmatched bases: 9. The CDR3: CASRQNRGPETQYF. CDR3 bases: TGTGCCAGCAGACAAAACAGGGGCCCGGAGACCCAGTACTTC.

This clone was recorded a few times. This may stem from a read error, because a much larger clone lies one nucleotide away. V gene TRBV4-2 combines with J gene TRBJ1-1; tentative D call: TRBD1 (5 bases). Deletions cut 4 bases from V and 0 bases from J, with 12 bases between. The length of the CDR3 is 15 residues. CDR1 LGHNA and CDR2 YNFKEQ come from the germline V gene. The CDR3 reads CASSPPGLLNTEAFF. In DNA form, the CDR3 reads TGTGCCAGCAGCCCCCCGGGACTCTTGAACACTGAAGCTTTCTTT.